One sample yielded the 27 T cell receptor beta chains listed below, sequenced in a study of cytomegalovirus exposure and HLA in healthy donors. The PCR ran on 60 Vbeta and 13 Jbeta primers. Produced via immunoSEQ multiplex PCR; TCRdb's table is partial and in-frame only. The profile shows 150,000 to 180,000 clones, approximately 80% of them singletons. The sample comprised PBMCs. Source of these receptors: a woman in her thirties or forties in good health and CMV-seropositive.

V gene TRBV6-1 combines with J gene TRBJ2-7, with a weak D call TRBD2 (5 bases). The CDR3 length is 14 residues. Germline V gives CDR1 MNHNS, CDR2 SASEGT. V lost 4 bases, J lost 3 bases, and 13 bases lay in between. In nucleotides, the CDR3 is TGTGCCAGCAGTGTACGGCCTAGCAGCTACGAGCAGTACTTC. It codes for CASSVRPSSYEQYF.

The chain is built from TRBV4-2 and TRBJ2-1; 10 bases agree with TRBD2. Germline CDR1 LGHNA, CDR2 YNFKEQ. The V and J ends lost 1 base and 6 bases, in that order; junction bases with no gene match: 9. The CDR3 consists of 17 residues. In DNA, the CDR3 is TGTGCCAGCAGCCAAGTGACCGGGACTAGCGTAGTCAATGAGCAGTTCTTC. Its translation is CASSQVTGTSVVNEQFF.

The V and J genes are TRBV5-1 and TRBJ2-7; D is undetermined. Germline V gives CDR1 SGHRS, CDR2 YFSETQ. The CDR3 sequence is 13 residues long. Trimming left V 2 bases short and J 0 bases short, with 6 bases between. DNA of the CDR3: TGCGCCAGCAGCTTCAGTGTCTCCTACGAGCAGTACTTC. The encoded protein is CASSFSVSYEQYF.

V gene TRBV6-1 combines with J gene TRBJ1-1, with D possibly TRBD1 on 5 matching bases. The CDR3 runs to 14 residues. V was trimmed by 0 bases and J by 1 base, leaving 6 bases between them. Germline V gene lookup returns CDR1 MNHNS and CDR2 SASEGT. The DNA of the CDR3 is TGTGCCAGCAGTGAAGCTCAGGGGAACACTGAAGCTTTCTTT. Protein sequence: CASSEAQGNTEAFF.

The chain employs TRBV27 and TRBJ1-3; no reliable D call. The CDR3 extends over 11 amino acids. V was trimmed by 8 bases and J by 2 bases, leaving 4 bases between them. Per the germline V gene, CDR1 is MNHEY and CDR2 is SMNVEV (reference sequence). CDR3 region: CASRAGNTIYF. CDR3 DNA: TGTGCCAGCCGTGCTGGAAACACCATATATTTT.

The CDR3 loop reads CASSRSGLPNEQFF. The CDR3 nucleotides read TGTGCCAGTAGTAGGTCTGGACTACCTAATGAGCAGTTCTTC. The chain combines TRBV19 with TRBJ2-1, with a possible D match to TRBD2 (6 bases). The V end was cut by 4 bases, the J end by 7 bases, with 14 bases between. CDR1 is LNHDA and CDR2 is SQIVND in the germline V gene (reference sequence). This CDR3 has 14 amino acids.

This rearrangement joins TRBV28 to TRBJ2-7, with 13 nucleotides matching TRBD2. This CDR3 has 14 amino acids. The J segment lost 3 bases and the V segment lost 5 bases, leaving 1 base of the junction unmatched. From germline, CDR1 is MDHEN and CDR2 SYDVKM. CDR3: CASSRTSGSYEQYF. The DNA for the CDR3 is TGTGCCAGCAGTCGGACTAGCGGGAGCTACGAGCAGTACTTC.

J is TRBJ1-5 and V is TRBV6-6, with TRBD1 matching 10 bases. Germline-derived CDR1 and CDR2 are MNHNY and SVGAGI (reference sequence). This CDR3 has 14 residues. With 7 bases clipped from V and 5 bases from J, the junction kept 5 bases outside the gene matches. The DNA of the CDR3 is TGTGCCAGCACCGCGGGACAGGGGTATCAGCCCCAGCATTTT. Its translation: CASTAGQGYQPQHF.

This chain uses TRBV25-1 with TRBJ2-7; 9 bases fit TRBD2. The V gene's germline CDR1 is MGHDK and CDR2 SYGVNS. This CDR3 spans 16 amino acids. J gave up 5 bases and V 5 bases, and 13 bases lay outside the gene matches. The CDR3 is CASSPVGAGGGHEQYF. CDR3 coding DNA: TGTGCCAGCAGTCCCGTTGGAGCGGGAGGAGGCCACGAGCAGTACTTC.

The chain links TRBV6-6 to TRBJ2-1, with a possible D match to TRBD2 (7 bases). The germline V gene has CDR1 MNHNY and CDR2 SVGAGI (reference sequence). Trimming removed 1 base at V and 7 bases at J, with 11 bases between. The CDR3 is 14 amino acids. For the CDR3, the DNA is TGTGCCAGCAGTTACTTCGGGGGGCCTAATGAGCAGTTCTTC. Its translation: CASSYFGGPNEQFF.

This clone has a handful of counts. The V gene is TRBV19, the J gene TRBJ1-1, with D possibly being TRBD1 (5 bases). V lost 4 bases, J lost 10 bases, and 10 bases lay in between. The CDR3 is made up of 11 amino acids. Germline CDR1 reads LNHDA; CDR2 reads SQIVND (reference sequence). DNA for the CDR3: TGTGCCAGTAGTACGGTCGGGGGAGCTTTCTTT. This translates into CASSTVGGAFF. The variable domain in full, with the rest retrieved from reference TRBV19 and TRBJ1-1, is DGGITQSPKYLFRKEGQNVTLSCEQNLNHDAMYWYRQDPGQGLRLIYYSQIVNDFQKGDIAEGYSVSREKKESFPLTVTSAQKNPTAFYLCASSTVGGAFFGQGTRLTVV.

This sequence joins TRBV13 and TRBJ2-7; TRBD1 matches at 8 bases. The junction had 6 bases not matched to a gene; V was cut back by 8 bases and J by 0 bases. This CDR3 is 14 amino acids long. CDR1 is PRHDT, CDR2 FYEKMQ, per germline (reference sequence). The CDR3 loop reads CASGNRGTSYEQYF. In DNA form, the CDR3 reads TGTGCCAGCGGAAACAGGGGGACCTCCTACGAGCAGTACTTC.

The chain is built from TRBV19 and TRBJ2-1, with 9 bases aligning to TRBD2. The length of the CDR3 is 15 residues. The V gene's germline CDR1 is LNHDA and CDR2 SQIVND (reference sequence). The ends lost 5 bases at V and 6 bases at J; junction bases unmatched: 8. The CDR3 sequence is CASSPGLAAVNEQFF. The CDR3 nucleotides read TGTGCCAGTAGTCCGGGACTAGCTGCCGTCAATGAGCAGTTCTTC.

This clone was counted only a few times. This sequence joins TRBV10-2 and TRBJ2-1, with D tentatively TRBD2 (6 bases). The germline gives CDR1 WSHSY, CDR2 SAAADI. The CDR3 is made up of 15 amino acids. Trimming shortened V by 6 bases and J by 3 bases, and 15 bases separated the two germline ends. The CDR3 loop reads CASSATSRFYNEQFF. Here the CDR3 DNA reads TGCGCCAGCAGCGCCACTAGCCGATTCTACAATGAGCAGTTCTTC.

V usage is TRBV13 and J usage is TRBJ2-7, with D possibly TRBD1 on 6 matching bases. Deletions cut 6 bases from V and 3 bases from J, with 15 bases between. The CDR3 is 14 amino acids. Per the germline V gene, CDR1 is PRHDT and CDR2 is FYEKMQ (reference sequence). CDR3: CASSLSGTHYEQYF. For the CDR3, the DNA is TGTGCCAGCAGTCTTTCCGGGACACACTACGAGCAGTACTTC.

The CDR3 coding sequence is TGTGCCAGCAGCTTAAGGGACAGGGAACATCAGCCCCAGCATTTT. This gives the protein CASSLRDREHQPQHF. The V gene is TRBV7-2, the J gene TRBJ1-5, with 9 bases fitting TRBD1. Trimming took 2 bases from V and 5 from J; bases not matched to a gene: 4. Germline V gene sequence: CDR1 SGHTA, CDR2 FQGNSA. There are 15 residues in the CDR3.

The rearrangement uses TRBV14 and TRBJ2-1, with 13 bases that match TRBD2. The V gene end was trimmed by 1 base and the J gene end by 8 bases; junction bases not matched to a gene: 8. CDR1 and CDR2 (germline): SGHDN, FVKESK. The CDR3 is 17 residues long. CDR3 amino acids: CASSQGGLAGFSDEQFF. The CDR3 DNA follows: TGTGCCAGCAGCCAAGGGGGACTAGCGGGATTTAGCGATGAGCAGTTCTTC.

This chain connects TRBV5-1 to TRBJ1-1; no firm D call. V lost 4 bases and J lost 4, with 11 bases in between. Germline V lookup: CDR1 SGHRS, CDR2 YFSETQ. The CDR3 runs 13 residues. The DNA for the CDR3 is TGCGCCAGCAGCGGCTTGGGAGGCACTGAAGCTTTCTTT. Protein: CASSGLGGTEAFF.

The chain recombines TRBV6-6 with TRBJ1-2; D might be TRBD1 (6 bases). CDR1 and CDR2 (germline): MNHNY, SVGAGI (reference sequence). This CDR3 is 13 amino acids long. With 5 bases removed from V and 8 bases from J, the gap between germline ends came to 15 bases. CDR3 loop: CASSVQPGVGYTF. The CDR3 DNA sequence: TGTGCCAGCAGTGTTCAACCAGGGGTGGGCTACACCTTC.

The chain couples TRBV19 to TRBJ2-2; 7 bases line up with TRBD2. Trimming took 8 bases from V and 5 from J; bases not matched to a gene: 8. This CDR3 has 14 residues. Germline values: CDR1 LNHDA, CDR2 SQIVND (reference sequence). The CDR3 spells CASGRAQGTGELFF. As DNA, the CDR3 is TGTGCCAGTGGGAGGGCGCAGGGAACCGGGGAGCTGTTTTTT.

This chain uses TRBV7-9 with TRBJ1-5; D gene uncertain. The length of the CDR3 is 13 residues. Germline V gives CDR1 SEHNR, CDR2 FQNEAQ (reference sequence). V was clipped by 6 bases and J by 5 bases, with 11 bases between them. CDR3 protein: CASRQSPDQPQHF. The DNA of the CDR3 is TGTGCCAGCAGACAGAGCCCAGATCAGCCCCAGCATTTT.

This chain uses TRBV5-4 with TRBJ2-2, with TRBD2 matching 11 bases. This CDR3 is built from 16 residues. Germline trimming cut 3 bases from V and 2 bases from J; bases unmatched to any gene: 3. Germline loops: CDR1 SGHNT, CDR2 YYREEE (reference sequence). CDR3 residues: CASSSRLAGNTGELFF. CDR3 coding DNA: TGTGCCAGCAGCTCTCGACTAGCGGGAAACACCGGGGAGCTGTTTTTT.

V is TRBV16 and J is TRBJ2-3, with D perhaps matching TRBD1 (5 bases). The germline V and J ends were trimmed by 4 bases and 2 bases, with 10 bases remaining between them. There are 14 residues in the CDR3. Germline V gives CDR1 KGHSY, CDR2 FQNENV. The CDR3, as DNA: TGTGCCAGCAGCCCAGGGCTGGCCACAGATACGCAGTATTTT. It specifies CASSPGLATDTQYF.

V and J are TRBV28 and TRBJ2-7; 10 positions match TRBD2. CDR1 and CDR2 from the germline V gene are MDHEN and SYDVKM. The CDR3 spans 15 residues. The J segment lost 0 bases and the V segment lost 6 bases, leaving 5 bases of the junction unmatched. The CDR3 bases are TGTGCCAGCAGGATAGCGGGAGGTTCCTCCTACGAGCAGTACTTC. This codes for CASRIAGGSSYEQYF.

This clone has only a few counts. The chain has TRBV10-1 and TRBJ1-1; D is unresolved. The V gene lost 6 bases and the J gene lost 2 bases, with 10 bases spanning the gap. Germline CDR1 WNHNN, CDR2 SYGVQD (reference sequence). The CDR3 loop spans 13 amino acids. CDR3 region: CASSLKANTEAFF. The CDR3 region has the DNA TGCGCCAGCAGCCTGAAAGCCAACACTGAAGCTTTCTTT.

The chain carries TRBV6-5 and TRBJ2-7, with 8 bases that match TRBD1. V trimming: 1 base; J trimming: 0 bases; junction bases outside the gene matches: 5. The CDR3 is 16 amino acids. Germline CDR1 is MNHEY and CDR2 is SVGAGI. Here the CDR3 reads CASSYFGQGGSYEQYF. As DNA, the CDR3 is TGTGCCAGCAGTTACTTCGGACAGGGAGGCTCCTACGAGCAGTACTTC.

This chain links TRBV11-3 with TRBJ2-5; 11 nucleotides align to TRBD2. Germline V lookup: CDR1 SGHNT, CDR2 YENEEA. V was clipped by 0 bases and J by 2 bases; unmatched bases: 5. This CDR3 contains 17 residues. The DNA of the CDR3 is TGTGCCAGCAGCTTAGATGGCTGGACTAGCGGGCAAGAGACCCAGTACTTC. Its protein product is CASSLDGWTSGQETQYF.